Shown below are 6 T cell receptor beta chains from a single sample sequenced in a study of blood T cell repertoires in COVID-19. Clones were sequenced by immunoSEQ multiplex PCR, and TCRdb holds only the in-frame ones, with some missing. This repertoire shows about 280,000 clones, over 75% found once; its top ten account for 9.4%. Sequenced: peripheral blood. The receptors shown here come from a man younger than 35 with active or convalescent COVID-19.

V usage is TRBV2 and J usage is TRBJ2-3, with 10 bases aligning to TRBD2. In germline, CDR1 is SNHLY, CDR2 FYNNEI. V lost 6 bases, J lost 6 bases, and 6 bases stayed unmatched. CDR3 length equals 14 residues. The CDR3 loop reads CASRTTSGADTQYF. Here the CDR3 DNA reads TGTGCCAGCAGGACAACTAGCGGGGCCGATACGCAGTATTTT.

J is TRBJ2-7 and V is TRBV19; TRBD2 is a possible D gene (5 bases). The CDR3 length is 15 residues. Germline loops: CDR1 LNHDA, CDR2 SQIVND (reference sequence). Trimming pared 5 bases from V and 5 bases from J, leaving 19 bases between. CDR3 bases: TGTGCCAGTAGTCCCCGACTTGAGGGAAGGCACGAGCAGTACTTC. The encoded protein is CASSPRLEGRHEQYF.

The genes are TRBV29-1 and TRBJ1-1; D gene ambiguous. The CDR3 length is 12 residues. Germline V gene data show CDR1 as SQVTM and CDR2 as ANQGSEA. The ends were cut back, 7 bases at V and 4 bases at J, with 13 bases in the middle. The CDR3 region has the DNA TGCAGCGCTCAATCGGGTCCCACTGAAGCTTTCTTT. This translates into CSAQSGPTEAFF.

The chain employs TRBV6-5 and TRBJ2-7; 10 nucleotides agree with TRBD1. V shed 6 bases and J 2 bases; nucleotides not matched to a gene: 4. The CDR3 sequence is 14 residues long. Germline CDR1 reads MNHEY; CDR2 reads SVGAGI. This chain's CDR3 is CASSRGQGAYEQYF. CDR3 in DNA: TGTGCCAGCAGCCGCGGACAGGGGGCCTACGAGCAGTACTTC.

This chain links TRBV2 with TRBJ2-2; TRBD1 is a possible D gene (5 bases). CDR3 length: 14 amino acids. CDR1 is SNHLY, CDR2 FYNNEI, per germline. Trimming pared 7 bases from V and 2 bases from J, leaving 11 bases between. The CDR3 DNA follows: TGTGCCAGCATGACAGAGACAAACACCGGGGAGCTGTTTTTT. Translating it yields CASMTETNTGELFF.

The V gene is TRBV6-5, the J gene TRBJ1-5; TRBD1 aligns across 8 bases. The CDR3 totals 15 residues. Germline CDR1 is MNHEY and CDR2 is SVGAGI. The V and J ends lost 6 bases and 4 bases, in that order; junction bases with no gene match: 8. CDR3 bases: TGTGCCAGCAGCCCAGCCAGGGGGCGAAATCAGCCCCAGCATTTT. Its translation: CASSPARGRNQPQHF.